Listed below are T cell receptor beta chains from one sample, sequenced in a study of T cell responses to AZD1222 COVID-19 vaccine. This table comes from immunoSEQ multiplex PCR, and its TCRdb copy is limited to in-frame clones, with some not included. The table has about 110,000 clones, nearly 90% seen once. Sequenced here: peripheral blood, sampled 28 days after the second AZD1222 dose. All receptors derive from an adult who received the AZD1222 COVID-19 vaccine. Each CDR3 is given with its conserved first and last residue. Each record gives: V gene, CDR3 protein.

TRBV5-1,CASSQSGGSTDTQYF
TRBV5-4,CASSSRGRINTEAFF
TRBV3-1/TRBV3-2,CASSYVASGRPEQFF
TRBV29-1,CSVGQDLAYGYTF
TRBV25-1,CASSAPGQSHSPLHF
TRBV28,CASTLERTDSPLHF
TRBV24-1,CATSTWDNEQFF
TRBV2,CASIGSEQYF
TRBV19,CASSIDPGALKTEAFF
TRBV28,CASSPGVGVNEKLFF
TRBV5-1,CASSLAWGLAGKFYEQYF
TRBV19,CASSMTSGVTYEQYF
TRBV25-1,CASSGGQGYNEQFF
TRBV5-4,CASSSDTFYEQYF
TRBV5-1,CASSLADDRGYGYTF
TRBV7-2,CASSLGGQDLARYTF
TRBV29-1,CSVSPGGNGYTF
TRBV19,CASSKFGGGWPTEAFF
TRBV10-3,CAISEPRLGGDDGYTF
TRBV4-2,CASSQRVGGTHTYEQYF
TRBV5-1,CASSFKTGEPKTQYF
TRBV19,CASSTRGAENSPLHF
TRBV28,CASRGRGGNQPQHF
TRBV28,CASTGGGDSNQPQHF
TRBV7-3,CASSLTLDTEAFF
TRBV12-3/TRBV12-4,CASRGAGNYEQYF
TRBV13,CASSLGTFGNTEAFF
TRBV6-5,CASSYAYEQYF
TRBV4-1,CASSQGRHRGPVSNQPQHF
TRBV11-2,CASSLGRDPRSYEQYF
TRBV7-2,CASSFLGLVQYF
TRBV14,CASSQGRQGRDEQFF
TRBV2,CASSGVQGILHGYTF